The 25 T cell receptor beta chains in this list originate from one sample, sequenced in a study of identical twins. MiXCR, applied by TCRdb to the 5' RACE reads, yields one record per CDR3 protein. The repertoire holds 200,000 or so distinct CDR3 sequences, with around 6.8% as singletons. The same sample was also used in a study of yellow fever vaccine responses in identical twins.

The sample consisted of memory (CD45RO+) T cells sorted from blood. The receptors were gathered from a woman younger than 35 in good health.

This clonotype occurred many times. The chain combines TRBV29-1 with TRBJ2-1, with TRBD2 matching 13 bases. The ends lost 3 bases at V and 2 bases at J; junction bases unmatched: 4. The CDR3 contains 16 residues. Germline assignment: CDR1 SQVTM and CDR2 ANQGSEA. CDR3 amino acids: CSVDEGLAGPYNEQFF. CDR3 coding DNA: TGCAGCGTTGATGAGGGACTAGCGGGACCCTACAATGAGCAGTTCTTC.

This rearrangement joins TRBV6-1 to TRBJ1-3; possible D gene TRBD1, 5 bases. The CDR3 extends over 14 amino acids. V lost 6 bases to trimming and J lost 0 bases, with 9 bases between them. Germline CDR1 is MNHNS and CDR2 is SASEGT. The CDR3 nucleotides read TGTGCCAGCAGACAGGACTACTCTGGAAACACCATATATTTT. It is translated as CASRQDYSGNTIYF.

V gene TRBV7-9 combines with J gene TRBJ2-6; D unclear. The germline gives CDR1 SEHNR, CDR2 FQNEAQ (reference sequence). V lost 5 bases to trimming and J lost 0 bases, with 14 bases between them. The CDR3 is 17 amino acids. CDR3 sequence reads: CASSPPALRSGANVLTF. The DNA of the CDR3 is TGTGCCAGCAGCCCCCCCGCCTTACGCTCTGGGGCCAACGTCCTGACTTTC.

The chain is built from TRBV5-6 and TRBJ2-5; 8 nucleotides line up with TRBD1. CDR3 length: 15 residues. The V and J ends lost 0 bases and 5 bases, in that order; junction bases with no gene match: 6. Germline V gene sequence: CDR1 SGHDT, CDR2 YYEEEE. The CDR3: CASSLVDRDDETQYF. The CDR3 DNA follows: TGTGCCAGCAGCTTGGTGGACAGGGATGATGAGACCCAGTACTTC.

The sample holds a few counts of this clonotype. This sequence joins TRBV9 and TRBJ2-2; 9 nucleotides match TRBD1. CDR1 is SGDLS, CDR2 YYNGEE, per germline. V lost 1 base to trimming and J lost 5 bases; unmatched junction nucleotides: 6. The CDR3 extends over 16 amino acids. The CDR3: CASSVTTGGGTGELFF. CDR3 nucleotides: TGTGCCAGCAGCGTAACCACAGGGGGCGGAACCGGGGAGCTGTTTTTT.

Comments on this clonotype: The junction differs from germline at one of its ends, possibly a read error. The chain recombines TRBV5-1 with TRBJ2-3; possible D gene TRBD1, 6 bases. In germline, CDR1 is SGHRS, CDR2 YFSETQ. CDR3 length equals 14 residues. The CDR3 DNA is TGCGCCAGCAGCTTGGACAGGGTTGCAGATACGCGGTATTTT. Amino acids: CASSLDRVADTRYF.

This clonotype was observed at least ten times. The chain uses TRBV9 and TRBJ2-1, with a tentative D call TRBD1 (6 bases). The CDR3 has 16 amino acids. Looked up from germline, CDR1 is SGDLS and CDR2 is YYNGEE. Trimming stripped 1 base from V and 6 bases from J, with 17 bases between. In DNA form, the CDR3 reads TGTGCCAGCAGCGTATCAGGACAGACATCAGGCAATGAGCAGTTCTTC. Residues: CASSVSGQTSGNEQFF.

This clonotype was found many times. The gene calls are TRBV10-3 and TRBJ2-6, with D possibly matching TRBD1 (6 bases). The germline gives CDR1 ENHRY, CDR2 SYGVKD. V shed 3 bases and J shed 0 bases, with 15 bases lying between them. The length of the CDR3 is 18 residues. CDR3 loop: CAISEEWTAPSGANVLTF. In nucleotides, the CDR3 is TGTGCCATCAGTGAAGAATGGACAGCGCCCTCTGGGGCCAACGTCCTGACTTTC.

This clonotype occurred many times. The chain links TRBV5-1 to TRBJ2-3, with 7 bases that match TRBD2. CDR1 is SGHRS and CDR2 is YFSETQ in the germline V gene. V lost 7 bases, J lost 0 bases, and 11 bases stayed unmatched. The CDR3 runs to 16 residues. The CDR3 loop reads CASGPVSGYSTDTQYF. CDR3 nucleotides: TGCGCCAGCGGACCAGTTAGCGGGTATAGCACAGATACGCAGTATTTT.

There are a few counts of this clonotype. The rearrangement uses TRBV5-1 and TRBJ2-5; tentatively, D is TRBD1 (6 bases). Trimming took off 6 bases at V and 2 bases at J, with 11 bases between the two ends. Germline-derived CDR1 and CDR2 are SGHRS and YFSETQ. The CDR3 runs to 13 residues. CDR3 DNA sequence: TGCGCCAGCACCGGGACACCTCAAGAGACCCAGTACTTC. The encoded protein is CASTGTPQETQYF. Drawing the rest from reference TRBV5-1 and TRBJ2-5, the complete variable domain is KAGVTQTPRYLIKTRGQQVTLSCSPISGHRSVSWYQQTPGQGLQFLFEYFSETQRNKGNFPGRFSGRQFSNSRSEMNVSTLELGDSALYLCASTGTPQETQYFGPGTRLLVL.

This clonotype showed up many times. The rearrangement joins TRBV6-4 to TRBJ2-1, with 9 bases fitting TRBD2. The V gene's germline CDR1 is MRHNA and CDR2 SNTAGT. V gave up 4 bases and J gave up 5 bases; unmatched junction bases: 6. The CDR3 contains 15 residues. The CDR3 DNA sequence: TGTGCCAGCAGTGGATCTAGCGGGGCCCACAATGAGCAGTTCTTC. Amino acid sequence: CASSGSSGAHNEQFF.

This clonotype was seen ten or more times. The chain recombines TRBV5-1 with TRBJ1-1; D is undetermined. Per germline, CDR1 SGHRS and CDR2 YFSETQ. V gave up 4 bases and J gave up 1 base, with 17 bases separating them. There are 16 residues in the CDR3. The CDR3 loop reads CASSLRQSHPNTEAFF. The CDR3 DNA reads TGCGCCAGCAGCCTCAGACAAAGCCATCCGAACACTGAAGCTTTCTTT.

This clonotype was seen only a few times. The rearrangement joins TRBV20-1 to TRBJ2-5; 8 positions match TRBD1. Trimming removed 2 bases from V and 5 bases from J; junction bases left unmatched: 1. The CDR3 sequence is 12 residues long. Germline V gives CDR1 DFQATT, CDR2 SNEGSKA (reference sequence). The CDR3 DNA is TGCAGTGCTAGATGGACAGGGGAGACCCAGTACTTC. Amino acids: CSARWTGETQYF.

This clonotype was found a few times. The V and J genes are TRBV3-1 and TRBJ2-7, with D perhaps given as TRBD1 or TRBD2 (5 bases each). Germline loops: CDR1 LGHDT, CDR2 YNNKEL (reference sequence). V was pared by 2 bases and J by 5 bases, with 13 bases between. There are 14 residues in the CDR3. The DNA for the CDR3 is TGTGCCAGCAGCCAACCGGGACCTACAAACGAGCAGTACTTC. Protein: CASSQPGPTNEQYF.

The sample holds many counts of this clonotype. V gene TRBV7-8 combines with J gene TRBJ2-1, with D perhaps TRBD1 (6 bases). Trimming removed 4 bases from V and 11 bases from J, with 9 bases in between. The CDR3 runs to 11 residues. Looked up from germline, CDR1 is SGHVS and CDR2 is FQNEAQ. CDR3 sequence reads: CASSSTGKQFF. CDR3 DNA: TGTGCCAGCAGCTCCACAGGGAAGCAGTTCTTC.

This clonotype appeared a few times. V usage is TRBV7-2 and J usage is TRBJ1-1; D is uncertain. The CDR3 spans 14 residues. V gave up 5 bases and J gave up 9 bases, with 19 bases separating them. Germline CDR1 reads SGHTA; CDR2 reads FQGNSA. Here the CDR3 DNA reads TGTGCCAGCAGCCCCGGCACCCCCTTGAGGAAAGCTTTCTTT. Translation: CASSPGTPLRKAFF. The full variable domain, its missing parts supplied by reference TRBV7-2 and TRBJ1-1, is GAGVSQSPSNKVTEKGKDVELRCDPISGHTALYWYRQSLGQGLEFLIYFQGNSAPDKSGLPSDRFSAERTGGSVSTLTIQRTQQEDSAVYLCASSPGTPLRKAFFGQGTRLTVV.

This clonotype came up a few times. The chain recombines TRBV12-3 or TRBV12-4 with TRBJ2-1, with D perhaps matching TRBD2 (5 bases). V gave up 8 bases and J gave up 5 bases, with 16 bases separating them. There are 14 residues in the CDR3. Written as DNA, the CDR3 is TGTGCCAGCCAGTTTTCTAGGACTCACAATGAGCAGTTCTTC. Protein: CASQFSRTHNEQFF.

The chain has TRBV28 and TRBJ2-7; the D gene is possibly TRBD1 (5 bases). V gave up 2 bases and J gave up 5 bases, with 13 bases separating them. CDR1 MDHEN and CDR2 SYDVKM come from the germline V gene. This CDR3 spans 14 amino acids. This CDR3 is CASSLPRRVDEQYF. The CDR3 bases are TGTGCCAGCAGTTTACCTCGCAGGGTGGACGAGCAGTACTTC.

The sample holds many counts of this clonotype. The chain couples TRBV27 to TRBJ1-4; D unresolved. The CDR3 has 14 residues. V shed 6 bases and J shed 0 bases, with 8 bases lying between them. CDR1 and CDR2 (germline): MNHEY, SMNVEV (reference sequence). The DNA of the CDR3 is TGTGCCAGCAGCTCAGTCGCAACTAATGAAAAACTGTTTTTT. Its translation: CASSSVATNEKLFF.

This clonotype showed up just a few times. The chain uses TRBV20-1 and TRBJ2-5; possibly TRBD1 for D (6 bases). This CDR3 has 14 amino acids. In germline, CDR1 is DFQATT, CDR2 SNEGSKA (reference sequence). Trimming removed 3 bases at V and 6 bases at J, with 17 bases between. The CDR3 loop reads CSARLGAGKKTQYF. CDR3 sequence (DNA): TGCAGTGCTAGGTTGGGGGCAGGGAAAAAGACCCAGTACTTC.

This clonotype was recorded a few times. V and J are TRBV4-1 and TRBJ2-7; a weak D match, TRBD1 (5 bases). The CDR3 contains 16 residues. V shed 0 bases and J shed 4 bases, with 16 bases lying between them. Per germline, CDR1 MGHRA and CDR2 YSYEKL. The DNA of the CDR3 is TGCGCCAGCAGCCAAGAAAGGACACCGCACGGATACGAGCAGTACTTC. Protein product: CASSQERTPHGYEQYF.

This clonotype has just a few counts. The genes are TRBV6-4 and TRBJ2-1; 8 bases match TRBD2. The CDR3 is made up of 15 amino acids. Germline V gives CDR1 MRHNA, CDR2 SNTAGT. V shed 4 bases, J shed 3 bases, and the junction held 5 bases outside the gene matches. The CDR3 is CASSATSGDYNEQFF. CDR3 nucleotide sequence: TGTGCCAGCAGTGCCACTAGCGGTGACTACAATGAGCAGTTCTTC.

This sequence joins TRBV28 and TRBJ2-4, with 8 positions matching TRBD1. This CDR3 contains 17 residues. Germline CDR1 and CDR2: MDHEN and SYDVKM. J was trimmed by 0 bases and V by 2 bases; bases with no gene match: 6. CDR3 in amino acids: CASSLLGTGVAKNIQYF. The CDR3 region has the DNA TGTGCCAGCAGTTTACTCGGGACAGGAGTAGCCAAAAACATTCAGTACTTC.

This clonotype was counted at least ten times. The V gene is TRBV9, the J gene TRBJ2-2, with D perhaps TRBD1 or TRBD2 (6 bases each). Germline lookup yields CDR1 SGDLS and CDR2 YYNGEE. This CDR3 has 15 residues. The V gene lost 3 bases and the J gene lost 4 bases, with 13 bases spanning the gap. The CDR3, as DNA: TGTGCCAGCAGCGCCGGGGGCCCACGCACCGGGGAGCTGTTTTTT. It translates to CASSAGGPRTGELFF.

Many counts were recorded for this clonotype. J is TRBJ2-7 and V is TRBV6-2 or TRBV6-3; D possibly corresponds to TRBD2 (6 bases). Germline CDR1 reads MNHEY; CDR2 reads SVGEGT. Trimming took off 3 bases at V and 2 bases at J, with 14 bases between the two ends. CDR3 size: 15 residues. In DNA form, the CDR3 reads TGTGCCAGCAGTTATGGGCGGGACCCAACCTACGAGCAGTACTTC. It codes for CASSYGRDPTYEQYF.